The 26 T cell receptor beta chains below come from one sample, sequenced in a study of blood T cell repertoires in COVID-19. Some clones are missing from TCRdb's copy, which holds only in-frame ones; the method was immunoSEQ multiplex PCR. The sample lists 95,000 to 110,000 clones; around 90% were seen once. Sequences were obtained from peripheral blood. The receptors come from a man aged 50 to 60 in a cohort sampled during active COVID-19.

The V gene is TRBV11-2, the J gene TRBJ2-3; D is ambiguous. Trimming stripped 2 bases from V and 4 bases from J, with 4 bases between. CDR3 length: 12 residues. From germline, CDR1 is SGHAT and CDR2 FQNNGV. The CDR3 is CASSLTADTQYF. The CDR3 DNA reads TGTGCCAGCAGCTTAACGGCAGATACGCAGTATTTT.

This chain connects TRBV24-1 to TRBJ2-3, with 8 positions matching TRBD2. The CDR3 loop spans 15 amino acids. Per germline, CDR1 KGHDR and CDR2 SFDVKD. CDR3 coding DNA: TGTGCGACGAGGGAGCGGGGGACGGGCACAGATACGCAGTATTTT. This gives the protein CATRERGTGTDTQYF.

V and J are TRBV6-1 and TRBJ2-5; tentative D call: TRBD1 (5 bases). Germline-derived CDR1 and CDR2 are MNHNS and SASEGT. Trimming took off 6 bases at V and 3 bases at J, with 14 bases between the two ends. The CDR3 runs 14 residues. The CDR3: CASRQQVGKETQYF. The CDR3 DNA reads TGTGCCAGCAGGCAACAGGTGGGGAAAGAGACCCAGTACTTC.

The chain joins TRBV21-1 to TRBJ2-7; the DNA was not used to check the table's D call, TRBD1. TRBV21-1 is assigned pseudogene status. The CDR3 is 14 residues long. CDR3 nucleotide sequence: TGTGCCAGCAGCAGAGGACAGGGGACCTACGAGCAGTACGTC. It specifies CASSRGQGTYEQYV.

The V gene is TRBV5-1, the J gene TRBJ1-1, with D perhaps TRBD1 (6 bases). The CDR3 is made up of 16 amino acids. The V end lost 4 bases, the J end lost 3 bases, and 19 bases lay between the germline ends. Germline assignment: CDR1 SGHRS and CDR2 YFSETQ. CDR3 protein: CASSPNRQGFDTEAFF. Here the CDR3 DNA reads TGCGCCAGCAGCCCGAACCGGCAGGGGTTCGACACTGAAGCTTTCTTT.

V is TRBV5-4 and J is TRBJ2-7, with a tentative D call TRBD1 (5 bases). Germline values: CDR1 SGHNT, CDR2 YYREEE (reference sequence). V gave up 1 base and J gave up 5 bases, with 16 bases separating them. The CDR3 spans 15 residues. The CDR3 here is CASSLLDSPMDEQYV. The DNA for the CDR3 is TGTGCCAGCAGCTTGCTTGACAGCCCGATGGACGAGCAGTACGTC.

The chain employs TRBV7-9 and TRBJ2-7, with 11 bases that match TRBD1. CDR3 length: 13 residues. V gave up 5 bases and J gave up 6 bases; unmatched junction bases: 3. The germline V gene has CDR1 SEHNR and CDR2 FQNEAQ (reference sequence). Here the CDR3 DNA reads TGTGCCAGCAGCCCGGGACAGGGGGGCGAGCAGTACTTC. It encodes CASSPGQGGEQYF.

The rearrangement uses TRBV19 and TRBJ1-2; maybe TRBD1 (6 bases). Germline CDR1 reads LNHDA; CDR2 reads SQIVND (reference sequence). Trimming took off 10 bases at V and 4 bases at J, with 25 bases between the two ends. The CDR3 contains 16 residues. CDR3 sequence reads: CATVQGSGTPAYGYTF. As DNA, the CDR3 is TGTGCCACAGTCCAGGGGTCCGGGACCCCAGCCTATGGCTACACCTTC. The variable domain in full, completed from reference TRBV19 and TRBJ1-2, reads DGGITQSPKYLFRKEGQNVTLSCEQNLNHDAMYWYRQDPGQGLRLIYYSQIVNDFQKGDIAEGYSVSREKKESFPLTVTSAQKNPTAFYLCATVQGSGTPAYGYTFGSGTRLTVV.

This chain uses TRBV5-1 with TRBJ1-4, with a weak D call TRBD1 (6 bases). The CDR3 has 15 residues. CDR1 SGHRS and CDR2 YFSETQ come from the germline V gene. V was shortened by 2 bases and J by 6 bases, with 14 bases between the two germline ends. CDR3 coding DNA: TGCGCCAGCAGCTTAACTGGGGGCAGTGATGAAAAACTGTTTTTT. Amino acids: CASSLTGGSDEKLFF.

The J gene is TRBJ1-4, the V gene TRBV3-1 (or the pseudogene TRBV3-2); D is unresolved. CDR1 and CDR2 from the germline V gene are LGHDT and YNNKEL (reference sequence). The V gene lost 11 bases and the J gene lost 0 bases, with 13 bases spanning the gap. This CDR3 is built from 14 residues. CDR3 DNA sequence: TGTGCCGGCGGACGGGAGGCAACTAATGAAAAACTGTTTTTT. Residues: CAGGREATNEKLFF.

The chain uses TRBV5-1 and TRBJ1-1, with D unresolved. With 1 base removed from V and 2 bases from J, the gap between germline ends came to 18 bases. Germline assignment: CDR1 SGHRS and CDR2 YFSETQ. This CDR3 is built from 17 residues. This CDR3 is CASSLRRLAGGNTEAFF. CDR3 in DNA: TGCGCCAGCAGCTTGAGGAGGCTGGCAGGAGGAAACACTGAAGCTTTCTTT.

This rearrangement joins TRBV3-1 (or the pseudogene TRBV3-2) to TRBJ2-5, with TRBD2 matching over 9 bases. The CDR3 has 15 residues. V shed 4 bases, J shed 5 bases, and the junction held 8 bases outside the gene matches. Germline CDR1 is LGHDT and CDR2 is YNNKEL (reference sequence). The CDR3 is CASSRDSGGLETQYF. The CDR3 DNA sequence: TGTGCCAGCAGCCGGGATAGCGGGGGCTTGGAGACCCAGTACTTC.

This chain joins TRBV5-1 and TRBJ2-2; no definite D call. The germline V and J ends were trimmed by 3 bases and 3 bases, with 6 bases remaining between them. Looked up from germline, CDR1 is SGHRS and CDR2 is YFSETQ. CDR3 length: 13 amino acids. The CDR3 loop is CASSSRDTGELFF. CDR3 DNA: TGCGCCAGCAGCTCCCGGGACACCGGGGAGCTGTTTTTT.

This clone came up a few times. This chain connects TRBV7-9 to TRBJ2-1; 7 nucleotides match TRBD2. From germline, CDR1 is SEHNR and CDR2 FQNEAQ (reference sequence). This CDR3 contains 13 residues. V gave up 5 bases and J gave up 9 bases; unmatched junction bases: 7. CDR3 loop: CASSRDYQVEQFF. CDR3 DNA: TGTGCCAGCAGCCGGGACTACCAGGTTGAGCAGTTCTTC.

The chain recombines TRBV20-1 with TRBJ2-7; a weak D match, TRBD2 (6 bases). CDR3 size: 11 residues. The germline V gene has CDR1 DFQATT and CDR2 SNEGSKA (reference sequence). The CDR3 DNA follows: TGCAGGACCACCGGGGGACCCGAGCAGTACTTC. Translation gives CRTTGGPEQYF.

This chain joins TRBV9 and TRBJ1-1, with D unresolved. The CDR3 is 15 amino acids. V lost 4 bases to trimming and J lost 0 bases, with 13 bases between them. Germline lookup yields CDR1 SGDLS and CDR2 YYNGEE. CDR3 residues: CASSPTSRMNTEAFF. The DNA for the CDR3 is TGTGCCAGCAGCCCCACGAGCCGTATGAACACTGAAGCTTTCTTT.

The chain combines TRBV5-5 with TRBJ2-1; 8 bases are a match to TRBD2. The germline gives CDR1 SGHKS, CDR2 YYEKEE (reference sequence). V trimming: 3 bases; J trimming: 4 bases; junction bases outside the gene matches: 6. This CDR3 is built from 15 residues. CDR3 sequence reads: CASSSRLATYNEQFF. The CDR3 DNA reads TGTGCCAGCAGCTCCAGACTAGCGACATACAATGAGCAGTTCTTC.

This clone was seen once. This sequence joins TRBV18 and TRBJ1-6; D ambiguous. CDR3 length: 13 residues. Germline V gene sequence: CDR1 KGHSH, CDR2 LQKENI. The V and J ends lost 3 bases and 6 bases respectively, with 6 bases between them. The CDR3 nucleotides are TGTGCCAGCTCACCCGGACTTAATTCACCCCTCCACTTT. This codes for CASSPGLNSPLHF.

The chain employs TRBV6-6 and TRBJ1-1; 8 bases line up with TRBD1. The CDR3 totals 14 residues. V gave up 6 bases and J gave up 8 bases; unmatched junction bases: 11. Germline V lookup: CDR1 MNHNY, CDR2 SVGAGI (reference sequence). The chain's CDR3 is CASSPRQGRNEAFF. The CDR3 DNA sequence: TGTGCCAGCAGCCCCAGACAGGGGAGAAACGAAGCTTTCTTT.

V usage is TRBV7-2 and J usage is TRBJ1-6; possible D gene TRBD1, 5 bases. Deletions cut 5 bases from V and 11 bases from J, with 13 bases between. Per the germline V gene, CDR1 is SGHTA and CDR2 is FQGNSA. This CDR3 spans 13 amino acids. The CDR3 sequence is CASSGDSGAPLHF. The CDR3 coding sequence is TGTGCCAGCAGCGGTGACAGCGGGGCACCCCTCCACTTT.

This rearrangement joins TRBV19 to TRBJ1-2; 8 bases agree with TRBD1. The CDR3 has 12 residues. Trimming took 9 bases from V and 2 from J; bases not matched to a gene: 2. The germline gives CDR1 LNHDA, CDR2 SQIVND (reference sequence). The CDR3 region has the DNA TGTGCCAGCAGACAGGGGAACTATGGCTACACCTTC. Translating gives CASRQGNYGYTF.

The chain recombines TRBV18 with TRBJ2-1; 8 positions match TRBD1. J gave up 8 bases and V 6 bases, and 12 bases lay outside the gene matches. This CDR3 region has 15 residues. Germline V gene lookup returns CDR1 KGHSH and CDR2 LQKENI. The CDR3: CASSSNQGAMDEQFF. In DNA, the CDR3 is TGTGCCAGCTCTAGCAACCAGGGGGCTATGGATGAGCAGTTCTTC.

The chain recombines TRBV6-6 with TRBJ2-7; 8 bases map to TRBD1. The CDR3 length is 16 residues. Trimming removed 2 bases from V and 2 bases from J; junction bases left unmatched: 8. Germline assignment: CDR1 MNHNY and CDR2 SVGAGI (reference sequence). The CDR3 protein is CASSYERAGGPYEQYF. CDR3 DNA: TGTGCCAGCAGTTACGAAAGGGCAGGGGGCCCCTACGAGCAGTACTTC.

The chain employs TRBV18 and TRBJ1-5, with D unclear. Germline CDR1 reads KGHSH; CDR2 reads LQKENI. The CDR3 runs to 15 residues. The V end lost 2 bases, the J end lost 1 base, and 9 bases lay between the germline ends. The CDR3 sequence is CASSPEGSSNQPQHF. In nucleotides, the CDR3 is TGTGCCAGCTCACCAGAGGGTAGCAGCAATCAGCCCCAGCATTTT.

This chain connects TRBV2 to TRBJ2-1, with D tentatively TRBD1 (6 bases). Germline V CDR1 and CDR2: SNHLY, FYNNEI. This CDR3 spans 13 amino acids. The ends were cut back, 6 bases at V and 8 bases at J, with 14 bases in the middle. The CDR3 is CASSQEQGYEQFF. CDR3 sequence (DNA): TGTGCCAGCAGCCAAGAGCAGGGGTATGAGCAGTTCTTC.

J is TRBJ2-3 and V is TRBV3-1 (or the pseudogene TRBV3-2), with D perhaps TRBD1 (5 bases). The CDR3 has 16 residues. The V gene's germline CDR1 is LGHDT and CDR2 YNNKEL (reference sequence). The V and J ends lost 2 bases and 4 bases respectively, with 16 bases between them. In DNA form, the CDR3 reads TGTGCCAGCAGCCAACAGGGCGCAAATACCGCAGATACGCAGTATTTT. This gives the protein CASSQQGANTADTQYF.